This T cell receptor (beta chain) was documented in a study of T cell clonotyping in hematopoietic cell transplantation. For this clone: Antigen unknown.

TCRdb keeps only in-frame clones here, not all; method: immunoSEQ multiplex PCR. This sample has 10,000 to 15,000 clones, with roughly 89% found just once. The germline V gene encodes CDR1 SGHRS and CDR2 YFSETQ. With 7 bases removed from V and 2 bases from J, the gap between germline ends came to 18 bases. The CDR3 covers 15 residues. Study results and limitations: Broader posttransplant TCR repertoire diversity was predicted by graft donor and pretransplant recipient Inverse Simpson Index values.

This sequence originates from a human donor who either received an allogeneic hematopoietic cell transplant for a myeloid malignancy or was a related donor (not recorded which). Some clones in this sample may be carry-over from other donors' samples. V and J are TRBV5-1 and TRBJ1-2; D may be TRBD1 (6 bases). The sequenced sample was peripheral blood mononuclear cells. The CDR3 coding sequence is TGCGCCAGCCACGATGGGACACTCGCCAACTATGGCTACACCTTC. It codes for CASHDGTLANYGYTF.